One T cell receptor (beta chain) is described in this entry. Its specific antigen is unknown. Per-base qualities were not stored, and no clone one base away is much larger. Using the deep immunoSEQ assay, multiplex PCR amplified TCR CDR3 regions from genomic DNA. Genomic DNA extracted from each cell subset was distributed evenly over all wells of several immunoSEQ 96-well plates, and each plate served as one replicate. For sorted subsets, around 200 ng genomic DNA, equal to about 30,000 T cell genomes, was loaded into each replicate PCR. The purified libraries were quantified using a Qubit 3.0 fluorometer, sized with a Bioanalyzer 2100, and then quantified again using the KAPA Library Quantification kit. Each immunoSEQ 96-well plate was sequenced on its own single-read 150-cycle Illumina NextSeq 550 flow cell. On the study's bioinformatics: The immunoSEQ output contained only junctional sequences without quality scores, so filtering could not match that applied to full-length reads. Sequences were annotated with PyIR, a Python wrapper for IgBLAST v1.9, and V/J genes and CDR3 were assigned using IMGT germline references. Reads were removed for weak V/J assignments (E-value above 1e-6), missing CDR3, stop codons, out-of-frame junctions, or ambiguous translated residues. V3J clonotypes were defined as sequences sharing an identical inferred V gene, J gene, and CDR3 amino acid sequence. Percentage overlap between repertoires was calculated by dividing the number of shared unique clonotypes by the size of the smaller repertoire. Three approaches were used to assess repertoire richness: RTK rarefaction, the Chao1 estimator, and Recon v2.1 estimates of unobserved clonotypes. Generation probabilities were computed with OLGA for all TCRbeta clonotypes obtained by the gDNA method from several donors. TCRdb's version of the immuneACCESS table is confined to in-frame rearrangements and falls short of the full clone set. An unresolved V gene accounts for under half of the shortfall where checked; the remainder is of unknown origin. D and trimming were read from the DNA, whereas the V and J calls and clone size are those reported in that table. The table for this sample lists fewer than 2.5 million clones; 93% of them were counted only once. 0.36% of the sample is taken by the ten largest.

The donors were healthy, HIV-negative adults who had no recently reported acute infections or vaccinations. Every donor was a Caucasian adult living in Nashville, Tennessee, USA. CD4+ T cells were enriched through magnetic negative selection, after which naive cells were positively selected on CD45RA and the remaining negative fraction served as the memory subset. Blood was obtained by leukapheresis, after which PBMCs were separated by Ficoll-Histopaque density gradient centrifugation and cryopreserved in liquid nitrogen vapor phase. Purity and quantity of every magnetically sorted T cell population were checked by analytical flow cytometry. Each sorted fraction had its genomic DNA isolated and then quantified by UV absorbance on a Nanodrop 2000c. Between the V and J ends, shortened by 5 bases and 0 bases respectively, the junction contains 13 bases. The CDR3 goes from the cysteine to the phenylalanine over 15 residues. Only the CDR3 region is kept as DNA, spanning 45 bases read in frame from base 1. Taken from the germline V gene (reference sequence), the CDR1 and CDR2 loops are SEHNR and FQNEAQ.

The data belong to a study of shared clonotypes between healthy human individuals (TCRdb year 2020). At the level of the whole study: Three men and a couple of women, aged 18 to 49 years, made up the cohort. For each donor, three plates each were used for CD4 naive and CD4 memory, two plates were used for CD8 naive, and one plate was used for CD8 memory. The study deeply sequenced blood TCR repertoires of about 5 healthy adults to estimate repertoire size and the extent of clonotype sharing between individuals. To increase sequencing depth and limit assay-specific biases, different laboratories used diverse techniques to prepare libraries and sequence TCR repertoires. Leukapheresis yielded between about 0.9 and 10 billion PBMCs per donor. General study outcomes and caveats: Sampling was restricted to blood, and TCR repertoires in tissue are likely to differ from TCR repertoires in blood. Pairwise subsampling indicated that sequencing depth was expected to affect the degree of clonotype sharing among donors. Even with the large sequencing depth, rarefaction of the sorted-subset datasets indicated that sequencing was incomplete. When several donors were compared, the shared fraction of clonotypes was around 5.1% for naive CD4, more than 3% for naive CD8, more than 2% for memory CD4, and about 0.36% for memory CD8. Naive subsets generally had larger estimated clonotype richness than memory subsets did. Higher generation probabilities were observed for clonotypes shared by all four sorted-subset donors than for non-shared clonotypes. The small number of donors limited the genetic and exposure-history diversity represented.

Here the chain combines TRBV7-9 and TRBJ2-5; the D segment could be TRBD1, given 6 matching bases. The TCR was taken from a man aged 18 to 29 in good health. Some clones in this sample may be carry-over from other donors' samples. Material: naive CD4+ T cells from PBMCs. The sample's cell subset or site label, decoded: CD45RA+ positively selected. The CDR3 protein is CASSLIGTYQETQYF. In nucleotides, the sequence is TGTGCCAGCAGCCTGATCGGGACATACCAAGAGACCCAGTACTTC.